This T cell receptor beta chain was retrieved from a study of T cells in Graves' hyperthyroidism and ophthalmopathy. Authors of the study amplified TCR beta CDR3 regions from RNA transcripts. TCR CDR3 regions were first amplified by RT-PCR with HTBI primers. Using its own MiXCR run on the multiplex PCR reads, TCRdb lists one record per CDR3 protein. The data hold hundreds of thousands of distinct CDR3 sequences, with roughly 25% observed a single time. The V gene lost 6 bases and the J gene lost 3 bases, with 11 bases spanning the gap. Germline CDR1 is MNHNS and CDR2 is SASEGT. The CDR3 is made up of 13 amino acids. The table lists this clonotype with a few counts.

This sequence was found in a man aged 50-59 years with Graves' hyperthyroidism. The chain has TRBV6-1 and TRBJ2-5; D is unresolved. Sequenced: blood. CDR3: CASRPSLEETQYF. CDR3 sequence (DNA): TGTGCCAGCAGGCCAAGCTTGGAAGAGACCCAGTACTTC.